This T cell receptor (beta chain) is from a study of regulatory T cells in long-lasting Graves disease. V was trimmed by 6 bases and J by 2 bases, leaving 8 bases between them. The CDR3 is 12 residues long. Germline CDR1 reads DFQATT; CDR2 reads SNEGSKA (reference sequence). For TCR beta, libraries came from iRepertoire HTBI primers and Arm-PCR of CDR3 regions. Using its own MiXCR run on the multiplex PCR reads, TCRdb lists one record per CDR3 protein. The table includes some 420,000 distinct CDR3 sequences, about 22% detected once. Time point denoted: persistent/refractory GD, antithyroid drugs over 5 years with positive TRAb. Following extraction of RNA from PBMCs, that RNA was used to make the TCR library.

The gene calls are TRBV20-1 and TRBJ1-5; D gene unclear. The TCR comes from a female donor with Graves disease. The sequenced sample was peripheral blood mononuclear cells (PBMCs), obtained when the disease was refractory, from a patient treated with antithyroid drugs. For the CDR3, the DNA is TGCAGTGCACTGTCGGGCAATCAGCCCCAGCATTTT. It specifies CSALSGNQPQHF.